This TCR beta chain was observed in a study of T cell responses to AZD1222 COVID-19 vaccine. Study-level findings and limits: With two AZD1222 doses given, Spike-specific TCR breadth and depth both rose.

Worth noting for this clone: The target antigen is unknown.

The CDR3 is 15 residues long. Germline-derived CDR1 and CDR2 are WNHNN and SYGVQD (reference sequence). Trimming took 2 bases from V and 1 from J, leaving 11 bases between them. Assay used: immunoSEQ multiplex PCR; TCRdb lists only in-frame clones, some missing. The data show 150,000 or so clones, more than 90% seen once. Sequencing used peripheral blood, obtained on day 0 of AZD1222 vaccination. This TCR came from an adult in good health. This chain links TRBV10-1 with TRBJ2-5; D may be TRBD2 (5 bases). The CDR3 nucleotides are TGCGCCAGCAGTGAGATTGAGGGTCCCCAAGAGACCCAGTACTTC. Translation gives CASSEIEGPQETQYF.